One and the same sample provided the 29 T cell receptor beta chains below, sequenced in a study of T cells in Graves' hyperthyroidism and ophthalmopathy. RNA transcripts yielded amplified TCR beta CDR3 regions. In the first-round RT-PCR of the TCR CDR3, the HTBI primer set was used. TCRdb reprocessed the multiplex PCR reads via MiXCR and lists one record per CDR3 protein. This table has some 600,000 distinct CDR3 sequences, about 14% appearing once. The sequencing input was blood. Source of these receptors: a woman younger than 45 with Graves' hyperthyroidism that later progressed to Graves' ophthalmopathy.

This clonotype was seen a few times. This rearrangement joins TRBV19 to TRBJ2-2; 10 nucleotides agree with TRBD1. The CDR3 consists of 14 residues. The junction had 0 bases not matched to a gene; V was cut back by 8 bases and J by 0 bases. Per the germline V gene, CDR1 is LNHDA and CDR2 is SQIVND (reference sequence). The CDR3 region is CASGQGANTGELFF. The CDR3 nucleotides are TGTGCCAGTGGACAGGGGGCGAACACCGGGGAGCTGTTTTTT.

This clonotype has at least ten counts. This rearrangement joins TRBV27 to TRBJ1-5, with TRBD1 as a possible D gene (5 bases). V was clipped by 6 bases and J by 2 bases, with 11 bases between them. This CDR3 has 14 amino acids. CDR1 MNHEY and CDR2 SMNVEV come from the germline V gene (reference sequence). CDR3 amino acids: CASRRGDGNQPQHF. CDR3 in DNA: TGTGCCAGCAGGAGAGGGGATGGCAATCAGCCCCAGCATTTT.

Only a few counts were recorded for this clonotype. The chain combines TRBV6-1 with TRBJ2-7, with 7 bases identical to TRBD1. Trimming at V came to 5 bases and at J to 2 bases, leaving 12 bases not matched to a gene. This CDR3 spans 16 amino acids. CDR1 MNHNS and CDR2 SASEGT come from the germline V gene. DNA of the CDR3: TGTGCCAGCAGTTCCTTGGGGGCAGGGGGAACCTACGAGCAGTACTTC. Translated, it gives CASSSLGAGGTYEQYF.

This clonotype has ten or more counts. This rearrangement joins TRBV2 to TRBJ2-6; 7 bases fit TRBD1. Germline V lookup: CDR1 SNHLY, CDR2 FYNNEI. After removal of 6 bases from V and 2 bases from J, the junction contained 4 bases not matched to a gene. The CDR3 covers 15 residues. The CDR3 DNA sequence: TGTGCCAGCAGCGCAGACAGGGCTGGGGCCAACGTCCTGACTTTC. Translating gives CASSADRAGANVLTF.

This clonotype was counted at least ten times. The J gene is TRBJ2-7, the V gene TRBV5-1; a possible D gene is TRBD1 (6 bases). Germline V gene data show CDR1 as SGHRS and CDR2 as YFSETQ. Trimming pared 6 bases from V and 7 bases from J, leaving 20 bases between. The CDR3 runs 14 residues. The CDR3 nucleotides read TGCGCCAGCACTACCGGGACATCCGGATGGGAGCAGTACTTC. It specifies CASTTGTSGWEQYF.

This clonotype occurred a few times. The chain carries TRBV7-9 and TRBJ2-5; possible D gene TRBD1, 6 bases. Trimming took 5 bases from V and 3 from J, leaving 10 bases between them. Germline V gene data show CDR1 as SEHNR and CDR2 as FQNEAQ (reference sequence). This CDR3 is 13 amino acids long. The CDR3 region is CASSNRTEETQYF. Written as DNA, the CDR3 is TGTGCCAGCAGCAACAGGACAGAAGAGACCCAGTACTTC.

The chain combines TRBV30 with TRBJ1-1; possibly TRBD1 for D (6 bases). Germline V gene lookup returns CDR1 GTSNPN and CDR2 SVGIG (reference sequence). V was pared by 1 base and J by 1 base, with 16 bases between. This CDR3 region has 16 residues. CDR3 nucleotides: TGTGCCTGGAGTGCTGCTAAGCTCAGGGGGAACACTGAAGCTTTCTTT. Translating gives CAWSAAKLRGNTEAFF.

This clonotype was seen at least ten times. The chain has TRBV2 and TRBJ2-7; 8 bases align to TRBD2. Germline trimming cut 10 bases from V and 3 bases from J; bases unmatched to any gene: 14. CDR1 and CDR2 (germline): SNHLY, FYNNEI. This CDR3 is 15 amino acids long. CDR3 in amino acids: CAKQDSSGLHYEQYF. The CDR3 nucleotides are TGTGCCAAACAGGACTCTAGCGGGTTGCACTACGAGCAGTACTTC.

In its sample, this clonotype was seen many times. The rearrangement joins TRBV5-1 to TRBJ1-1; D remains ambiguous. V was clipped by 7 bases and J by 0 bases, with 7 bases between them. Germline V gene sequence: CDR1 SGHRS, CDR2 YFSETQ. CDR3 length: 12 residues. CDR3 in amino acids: CASVRMNTEAFF. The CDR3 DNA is TGCGCCAGCGTAAGGATGAACACTGAAGCTTTCTTT.

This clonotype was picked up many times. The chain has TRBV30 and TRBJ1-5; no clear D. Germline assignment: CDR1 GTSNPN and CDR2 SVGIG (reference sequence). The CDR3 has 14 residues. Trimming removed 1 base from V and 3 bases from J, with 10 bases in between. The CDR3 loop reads CAWSGGSFNQPQHF. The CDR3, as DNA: TGTGCCTGGAGTGGTGGCAGCTTCAATCAGCCCCAGCATTTT.

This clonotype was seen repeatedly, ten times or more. This chain's CDR3 is CAWSPQGVYGYTF. CDR3 nucleotides: TGTGCCTGGAGTCCTCAGGGGGTCTATGGCTACACCTTC. V usage is TRBV30 and J usage is TRBJ1-2, with TRBD1 identical over 7 bases. This CDR3 comprises 13 residues. Germline-derived CDR1 and CDR2 are GTSNPN and SVGIG (reference sequence). With 2 bases clipped from V and 4 bases from J, the junction kept 4 bases outside the gene matches.

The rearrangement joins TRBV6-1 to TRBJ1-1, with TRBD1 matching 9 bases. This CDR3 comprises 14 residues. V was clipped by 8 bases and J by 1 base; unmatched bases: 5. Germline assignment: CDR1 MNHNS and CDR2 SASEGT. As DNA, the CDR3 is TGTGCCAGCTGGATACAGGGGGCGAACACTGAAGCTTTCTTT. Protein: CASWIQGANTEAFF.

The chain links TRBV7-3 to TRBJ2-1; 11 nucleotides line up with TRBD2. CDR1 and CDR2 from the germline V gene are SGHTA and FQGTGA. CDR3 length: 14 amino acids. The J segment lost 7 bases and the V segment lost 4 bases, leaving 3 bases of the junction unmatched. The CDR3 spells CASSWGTSGNEQFF. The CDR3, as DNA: TGTGCCAGCAGCTGGGGGACTAGCGGTAATGAGCAGTTCTTC.

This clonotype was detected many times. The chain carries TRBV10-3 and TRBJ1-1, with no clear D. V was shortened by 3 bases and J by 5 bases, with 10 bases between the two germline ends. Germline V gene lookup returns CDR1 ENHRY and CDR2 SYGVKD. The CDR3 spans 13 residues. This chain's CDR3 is CAISEIQQTEAFF. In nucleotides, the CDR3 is TGTGCCATCAGTGAAATCCAACAGACTGAAGCTTTCTTT.

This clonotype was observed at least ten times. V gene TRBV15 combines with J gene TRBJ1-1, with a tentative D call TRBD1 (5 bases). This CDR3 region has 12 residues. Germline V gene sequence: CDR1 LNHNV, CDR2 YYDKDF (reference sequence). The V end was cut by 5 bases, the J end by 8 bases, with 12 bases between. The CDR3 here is CATSRDRAEAFF. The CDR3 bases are TGTGCCACCAGCCGGGACCGCGCCGAAGCTTTCTTT.

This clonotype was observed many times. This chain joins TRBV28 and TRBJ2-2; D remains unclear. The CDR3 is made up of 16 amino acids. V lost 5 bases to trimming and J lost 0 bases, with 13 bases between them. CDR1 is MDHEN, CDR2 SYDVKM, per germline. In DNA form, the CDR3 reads TGTGCCAGCAGTCTCTCGCAGGTCCCGAACACCGGGGAGCTGTTTTTT. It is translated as CASSLSQVPNTGELFF.

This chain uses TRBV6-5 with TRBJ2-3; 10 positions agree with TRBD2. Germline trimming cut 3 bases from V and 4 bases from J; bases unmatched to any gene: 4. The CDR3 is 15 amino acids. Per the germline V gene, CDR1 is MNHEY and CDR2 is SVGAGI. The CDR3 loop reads CASSYSGLAADTQYF. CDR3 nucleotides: TGTGCCAGCAGTTATTCCGGACTAGCGGCAGATACGCAGTATTTT.

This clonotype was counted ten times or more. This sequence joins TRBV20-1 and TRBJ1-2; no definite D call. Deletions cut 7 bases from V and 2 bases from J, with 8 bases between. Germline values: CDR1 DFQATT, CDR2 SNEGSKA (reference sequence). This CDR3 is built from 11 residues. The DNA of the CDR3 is TGCAGTGTACGGTACAACTATGGCTACACCTTC. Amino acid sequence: CSVRYNYGYTF.

The CDR3 sequence is CASSIQSGAGEQYF. DNA of the CDR3: TGTGCCAGTAGTATTCAAAGCGGGGCAGGGGAGCAGTACTTC. The J gene is TRBJ2-7, the V gene TRBV19; TRBD2 matches at 7 bases. Trimming at V came to 3 bases and at J to 7 bases, leaving 9 bases not matched to a gene. The germline V gene has CDR1 LNHDA and CDR2 SQIVND (reference sequence). This CDR3 is built from 14 residues.

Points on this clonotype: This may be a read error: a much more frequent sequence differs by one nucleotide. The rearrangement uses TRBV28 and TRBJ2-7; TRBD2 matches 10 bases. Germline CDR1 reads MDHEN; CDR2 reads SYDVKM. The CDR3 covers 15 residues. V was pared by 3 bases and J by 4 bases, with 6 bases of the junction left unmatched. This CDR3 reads CASSLGLARVYEQYF. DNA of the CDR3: TGTGCCAGCAGTTTGGGACTAGCGAGAGTGTACGAGCAGTACTTC.

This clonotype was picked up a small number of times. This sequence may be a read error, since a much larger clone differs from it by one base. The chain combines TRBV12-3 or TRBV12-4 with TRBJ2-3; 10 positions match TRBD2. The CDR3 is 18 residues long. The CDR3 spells CASSLDLAGVPSTDTRYF. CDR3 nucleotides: TGTGCCAGCAGTTTAGATCTAGCGGGGGTTCCTAGCACAGATACGCGGTATTTT.

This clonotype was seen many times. CDR3 nucleotides: TGTGCCAGCAGCGTAGGGCAACTAGCGGGAGTAGAGACCCAGTACTTC. Its translation is CASSVGQLAGVETQYF. The rearrangement joins TRBV9 to TRBJ2-5; 11 nucleotides line up with TRBD2. With 0 bases clipped from V and 4 bases from J, the junction kept 5 bases outside the gene matches. Germline CDR1 reads SGDLS; CDR2 reads YYNGEE. CDR3 size: 16 residues.

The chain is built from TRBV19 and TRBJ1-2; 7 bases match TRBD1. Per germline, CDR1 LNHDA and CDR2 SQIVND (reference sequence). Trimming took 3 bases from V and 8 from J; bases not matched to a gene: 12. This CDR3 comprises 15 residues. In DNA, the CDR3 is TGTGCCAGTAGTATGGGGACAGTCTCCTCGGGAGGCTACACCTTC. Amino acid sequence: CASSMGTVSSGGYTF.

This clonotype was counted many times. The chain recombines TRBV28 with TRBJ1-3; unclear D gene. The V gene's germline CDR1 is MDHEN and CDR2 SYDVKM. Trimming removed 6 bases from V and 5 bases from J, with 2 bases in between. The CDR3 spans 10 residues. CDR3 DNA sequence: TGTGCCAGCAGCAGAAACACCATATATTTT. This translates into CASSRNTIYF.

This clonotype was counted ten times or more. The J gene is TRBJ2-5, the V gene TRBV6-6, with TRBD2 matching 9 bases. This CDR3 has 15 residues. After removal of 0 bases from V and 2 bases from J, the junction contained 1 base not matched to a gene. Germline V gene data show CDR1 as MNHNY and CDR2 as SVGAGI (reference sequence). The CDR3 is CASSYSLAGQETQYF. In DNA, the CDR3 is TGTGCCAGCAGTTACTCCCTAGCGGGACAAGAGACCCAGTACTTC.

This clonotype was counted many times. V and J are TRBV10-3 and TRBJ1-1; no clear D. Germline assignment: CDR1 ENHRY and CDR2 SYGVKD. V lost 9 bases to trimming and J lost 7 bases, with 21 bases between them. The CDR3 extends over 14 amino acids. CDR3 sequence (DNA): TGTGCCATAGCATTCCGGGAGGGAGGGTATGAAGCTTTCTTT. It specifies CAIAFREGGYEAFF.

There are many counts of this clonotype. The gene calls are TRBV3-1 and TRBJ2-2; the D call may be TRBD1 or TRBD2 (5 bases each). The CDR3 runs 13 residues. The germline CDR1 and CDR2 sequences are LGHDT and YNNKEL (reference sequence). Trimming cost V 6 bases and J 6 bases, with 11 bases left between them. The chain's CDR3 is CASRGTWAGELFF. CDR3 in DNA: TGTGCCAGCAGGGGGACCTGGGCCGGGGAGCTGTTTTTT.

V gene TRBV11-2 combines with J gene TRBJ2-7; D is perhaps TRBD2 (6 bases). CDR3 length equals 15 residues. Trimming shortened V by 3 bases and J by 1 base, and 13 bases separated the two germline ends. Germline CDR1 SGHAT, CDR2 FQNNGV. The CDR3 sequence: CASSLEAGPSYEQYF. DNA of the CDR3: TGTGCCAGCAGCTTGGAGGCGGGACCGTCCTACGAGCAGTACTTC.

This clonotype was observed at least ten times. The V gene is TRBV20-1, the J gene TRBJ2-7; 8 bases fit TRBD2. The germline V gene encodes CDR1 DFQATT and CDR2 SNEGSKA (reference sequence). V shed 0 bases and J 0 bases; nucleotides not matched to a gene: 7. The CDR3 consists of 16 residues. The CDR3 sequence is CSARDPSGGSSYEQYF. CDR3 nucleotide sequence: TGCAGTGCTAGAGACCCCAGCGGGGGTAGCTCCTACGAGCAGTACTTC.